The sample holds many counts of the clone carrying this TCR beta chain. Its antigen is as yet unknown. The TCRbeta library incorporated unique molecular identifiers. TCRdb reanalysed the PCR reads using MiXCR and keeps one entry per CDR3 protein. This table holds approximately 300,000 distinct CDR3 sequences, around 10% found once. The sample comes from a study of T-cell reconstitution after alpha-beta-depleted transplantation in children. Study outcomes and limitations: Surviving recipient T cells and thymic progenitors underlay high day-60 TCRbeta diversity in some patients.

Trimming removed 7 bases from V and 0 bases from J; junction bases left unmatched: 3. The CDR3 length is 14 residues. The starting material was PBMCs, obtained before TCRalphabeta/CD19-depleted stem cell transplant. This receptor was identified in a boy in the first two years of life with acute myeloid leukemia, due to receive a stem cell transplant. This chain joins TRBV12-3 or TRBV12-4 and TRBJ1-5; 7 bases match TRBD1. The CDR3 sequence is CASNRQGSNQPQHF. CDR3 bases: TGTGCCAGCAACCGACAGGGTAGCAATCAGCCCCAGCATTTT.